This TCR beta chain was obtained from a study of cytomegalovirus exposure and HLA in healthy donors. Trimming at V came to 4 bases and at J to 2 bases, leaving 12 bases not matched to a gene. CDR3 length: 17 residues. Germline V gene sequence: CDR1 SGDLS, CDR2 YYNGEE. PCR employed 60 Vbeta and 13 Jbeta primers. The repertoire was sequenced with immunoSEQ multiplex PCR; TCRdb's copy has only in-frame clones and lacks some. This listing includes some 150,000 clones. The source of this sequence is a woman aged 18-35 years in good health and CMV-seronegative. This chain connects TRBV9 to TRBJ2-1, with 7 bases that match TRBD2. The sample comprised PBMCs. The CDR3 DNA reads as TGTGCCAGCAGCCCCCGGGAGGTCGGGTTTACCTACAATGAGCAGTTCTTC. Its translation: CASSPREVGFTYNEQFF.